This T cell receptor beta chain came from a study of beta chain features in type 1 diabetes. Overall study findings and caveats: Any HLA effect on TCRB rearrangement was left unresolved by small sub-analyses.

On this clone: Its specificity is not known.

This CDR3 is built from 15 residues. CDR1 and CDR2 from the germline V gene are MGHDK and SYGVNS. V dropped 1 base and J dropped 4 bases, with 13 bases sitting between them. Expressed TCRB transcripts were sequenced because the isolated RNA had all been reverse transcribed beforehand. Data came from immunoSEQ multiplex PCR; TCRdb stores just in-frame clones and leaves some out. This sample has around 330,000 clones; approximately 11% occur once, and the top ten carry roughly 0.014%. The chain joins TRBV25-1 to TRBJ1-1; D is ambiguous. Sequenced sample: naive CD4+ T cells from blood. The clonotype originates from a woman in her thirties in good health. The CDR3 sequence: CASSESFLGSTEAFF. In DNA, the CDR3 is TGTGCCAGCAGTGAATCCTTTCTTGGGAGCACTGAAGCTTTCTTT.